This T cell receptor (beta chain) originates from a study of blood T cell repertoires in COVID-19. TCRdb's copy holds only in-frame clones and misses some; the assay was immunoSEQ multiplex PCR. The sample carries 100,000 to 150,000 clones, roughly 92% recorded once. The germline CDR1 and CDR2 sequences are SQVTM and ANQGSEA. Trimming cost V 7 bases and J 5 bases; bases outside gene matches: 6. The CDR3 extends over 13 amino acids. The table lists this clone with a count of one. Seattle enrolled patients during active infection and tracked them longitudinally. The receptor was derived from a man aged 50 or older with COVID-19, enrolled during active disease. The sample was peripheral blood. The rearrangement joins TRBV29-1 to TRBJ2-1, with 9 bases aligning to TRBD2. Here the CDR3 DNA reads TGCAGCGGTGGACTAGCGAGAAACAATGAGCAGTTCTTC. Its translation: CSGGLARNNEQFF.